The source of this T cell receptor (beta chain) is a study of blood T cell repertoires in COVID-19. The assay was immunoSEQ multiplex PCR, and TCRdb's table has in-frame clones only and misses some. The sample lists fewer than 250,000 clones, around nine tenths seen once, with 1.6% in the top ten. The specimen was peripheral blood. This clonotype was sampled from a woman in her sixties or seventies who had recovered from COVID-19.

The CDR3 DNA is TGTGCCATCAGTGAGACAGGGGGCGAGAACACCATATATTTT. It specifies CAISETGGENTIYF. The chain carries TRBV10-3 and TRBJ1-3; TRBD1 matches 9 bases. V shed 2 bases, J shed 7 bases, and the junction held 3 bases outside the gene matches. Germline CDR1 is ENHRY and CDR2 is SYGVKD. The CDR3 is 14 amino acids.